The next 27 T cell receptor beta chains were all read from a single sample in a study of blood T cell repertoires in COVID-19. Generated by immunoSEQ multiplex PCR, the TCRdb table keeps only in-frame clones and is missing some. The table includes roughly 190,000 clones, 70% to 90% detected once. The sequenced sample was peripheral blood. The receptors derive from a man aged 60 to 69 with active or convalescent COVID-19.

This rearrangement joins TRBV4-1 to TRBJ1-2; 8 nucleotides line up with TRBD1. J gave up 5 bases and V 2 bases, and 4 bases lay outside the gene matches. This CDR3 is 14 amino acids long. Germline-derived CDR1 and CDR2 are MGHRA and YSYEKL. CDR3 amino acids: CASSQMDRAYGYTF. As DNA, the CDR3 is TGCGCCAGCAGCCAAATGGACAGGGCATATGGCTACACCTTC.

The V and J genes are TRBV19 and TRBJ2-2; 10 nucleotides align to TRBD1. Per the germline V gene, CDR1 is LNHDA and CDR2 is SQIVND (reference sequence). The CDR3 sequence is 16 residues long. V lost 4 bases and J lost 5; bases outside the gene matches: 7. CDR3 DNA sequence: TGTGCCAGTAGTAGGGGACAGGGGTCCGGTACCGGGGAGCTGTTTTTT. It translates to CASSRGQGSGTGELFF. The full variable domain, its missing parts supplied by reference TRBV19 and TRBJ2-2, is DGGITQSPKYLFRKEGQNVTLSCEQNLNHDAMYWYRQDPGQGLRLIYYSQIVNDFQKGDIAEGYSVSREKKESFPLTVTSAQKNPTAFYLCASSRGQGSGTGELFFGEGSRLTVL.

The chain recombines TRBV5-1 with TRBJ2-7, with TRBD1 identical over 10 bases. The J segment lost 7 bases and the V segment lost 3 bases, leaving 7 bases of the junction unmatched. This CDR3 is built from 14 residues. The germline V gene has CDR1 SGHRS and CDR2 YFSETQ. For the CDR3, the DNA is TGCGCCAGCAGCTCGCTAGGGACAGGGGTTGAGCAGTACTTC. It is translated as CASSSLGTGVEQYF.

This rearrangement joins TRBV7-9 to TRBJ1-2, with D possibly being TRBD1 (5 bases). CDR3 length: 15 residues. Trimming stripped 4 bases from V and 5 bases from J, with 17 bases between. Germline values: CDR1 SEHNR, CDR2 FQNEAQ (reference sequence). The CDR3: CASSSRGSFGYGYTF. In nucleotides, the CDR3 is TGTGCCAGCAGCTCCCGGGGGAGTTTTGGGTATGGCTACACCTTC.

This chain connects TRBV2 to TRBJ2-7, with TRBD2 matching 7 bases. The germline V gene has CDR1 SNHLY and CDR2 FYNNEI. The CDR3 covers 13 residues. V trimming: 7 bases; J trimming: 2 bases; junction bases outside the gene matches: 5. CDR3 amino acids: CASTGLGTYEQYF. The DNA of the CDR3 is TGTGCCAGCACCGGACTAGGAACCTACGAGCAGTACTTC.

CDR3 coding DNA: TGTGCCAGCAGCCCCAGGGACACCTTCTCCTACAATGAGCAGTTCTTC. Translating it yields CASSPRDTFSYNEQFF. The rearrangement uses TRBV7-2 and TRBJ2-1; maybe TRBD1 (6 bases). Trimming pared 5 bases from V and 0 bases from J, leaving 14 bases between. Germline CDR1 SGHTA, CDR2 FQGNSA. The CDR3 is made up of 16 amino acids.

The chain joins TRBV6-5 to TRBJ1-5; TRBD1 matches 9 bases. Germline loops: CDR1 MNHEY, CDR2 SVGAGI. The CDR3 consists of 15 residues. Germline trimming cut 6 bases from V and 2 bases from J; bases unmatched to any gene: 5. Here the CDR3 reads CASSRTGEGNQPQHF. CDR3 bases: TGTGCCAGCAGCCGGACAGGGGAAGGCAATCAGCCCCAGCATTTT.

This sequence joins TRBV5-6 and TRBJ1-6; no clear D. Germline CDR1 is SGHDT and CDR2 is YYEEEE. The CDR3 spans 14 residues. Deletions cut 0 bases from V and 6 bases from J, with 7 bases between. The chain's CDR3 is CASSLADVNSPLHF. CDR3 nucleotides: TGTGCCAGCAGCTTGGCAGATGTTAATTCACCCCTCCACTTT. Full variable domain (outside the CDR3, taken from reference TRBV5-6 and TRBJ1-6): DAGVTQSPTHLIKTRGQQVTLRCSPKSGHDTVSWYQQALGQGPQFIFQYYEEEERQRGNFPDRFSGHQFPNYSSELNVNALLLGDSALYLCASSLADVNSPLHFGNGTRLTVT.

CDR3 in DNA: TGTGCCAGTAGTATGAGACCGGGACAGTCGTATGGCTACACCTTC. Protein product: CASSMRPGQSYGYTF. The chain joins TRBV19 to TRBJ1-2; 7 positions match TRBD1. This CDR3 contains 15 residues. Trimming cost V 3 bases and J 5 bases; bases outside gene matches: 9. The germline V gene encodes CDR1 LNHDA and CDR2 SQIVND (reference sequence).

The rearrangement joins TRBV7-9 to TRBJ1-1; D perhaps matches TRBD1 (5 bases). V dropped 1 base and J dropped 7 bases, with 7 bases sitting between them. The CDR3 has 12 amino acids. Germline assignment: CDR1 SEHNR and CDR2 FQNEAQ (reference sequence). For the CDR3, the DNA is TGTGCCAGCAGCTTAGGGGGCTTTGAAGCTTTCTTT. It codes for CASSLGGFEAFF.

This clone appeared a few times. The chain couples TRBV20-1 to TRBJ2-3; TRBD1 is a possible D gene (6 bases). CDR3 size: 14 residues. Between the trimmed V and J ends, which lost 3 bases and 0 bases, there was a span of 10 bases. Germline V gene sequence: CDR1 DFQATT, CDR2 SNEGSKA (reference sequence). The DNA for the CDR3 is TGCAGTGCTAGTGACAGGCGTAGCACAGATACGCAGTATTTT. This sequence encodes CSASDRRSTDTQYF.

The rearrangement uses TRBV3-1 (or the pseudogene TRBV3-2) and TRBJ2-5; D might be TRBD1 (7 bases). The CDR3 spans 15 residues. Trimming pared 4 bases from V and 5 bases from J, leaving 17 bases between. Per germline, CDR1 LGHDT and CDR2 YNNKEL (reference sequence). CDR3: CASSLTSSGGETQYF. In DNA, the CDR3 is TGTGCCAGCAGCCTCACCTCCTCAGGGGGGGAGACCCAGTACTTC.

V is TRBV12-3 or TRBV12-4 and J is TRBJ1-2; D perhaps matches TRBD1 (5 bases). The CDR3 runs to 13 residues. V lost 8 bases to trimming and J lost 3 bases, with 13 bases between them. Written as DNA, the CDR3 is TGTGCCAGCCACGACAGTCCCTACTATGGCTACACCTTC. This sequence encodes CASHDSPYYGYTF.

The chain uses TRBV7-9 and TRBJ1-2; 8 bases fit TRBD1. Per the germline V gene, CDR1 is SEHNR and CDR2 is FQNEAQ (reference sequence). There are 14 residues in the CDR3. Trimming took 1 base from V and 6 from J; bases not matched to a gene: 4. The CDR3 DNA follows: TGTGCCAGCAGCTTAGGGATGGACAGGGATGGCTACACCTTC. Protein: CASSLGMDRDGYTF.

CDR3 sequence reads: CASSYGQGANTEAFF. The CDR3 DNA reads as TGTGCCAGCAGTTACGGACAGGGGGCGAACACTGAAGCTTTCTTT. This chain uses TRBV6-5 with TRBJ1-1; the match to TRBD1 covers 11 bases. CDR1 and CDR2 from the germline V gene are MNHEY and SVGAGI. This CDR3 has 15 residues. V dropped 2 bases and J dropped 1; count of bases not matched to a gene: 0.

The chain employs TRBV19 and TRBJ1-2, with D uncertain. This CDR3 spans 11 amino acids. Per the germline V gene, CDR1 is LNHDA and CDR2 is SQIVND (reference sequence). The V and J ends lost 6 bases and 8 bases respectively, with 10 bases between them. CDR3 residues: CASSLDWGYTF. As DNA, the CDR3 is TGTGCCAGTAGCCTCGACTGGGGCTACACCTTC.

This clone was recorded once. The chain recombines TRBV9 with TRBJ2-1; 10 bases map to TRBD1. Germline values: CDR1 SGDLS, CDR2 YYNGEE. The CDR3 loop spans 14 amino acids. V trimming: 3 bases; J trimming: 9 bases; junction bases outside the gene matches: 6. CDR3 sequence (DNA): TGTGCCAGCAGCGCAGACAGGGGGCGAGGTGAGCAGTTCTTC. It yields the protein CASSADRGRGEQFF.

This rearrangement joins TRBV4-2 to TRBJ2-1; 12 bases are shared with TRBD2. This CDR3 is built from 17 residues. Per the germline V gene, CDR1 is LGHNA and CDR2 is YNFKEQ. The V segment lost 3 bases and the J segment 8 bases; nucleotides outside the gene matches: 11. The CDR3 bases are TGTGCCAGCAGCCAGGACCTAGCGGGGGGGCCGTGGGATGAGCAGTTCTTC. Translating gives CASSQDLAGGPWDEQFF.

The chain is built from TRBV7-2 and TRBJ2-7; 10 positions agree with TRBD2. The V and J ends lost 0 bases and 3 bases, in that order; junction bases with no gene match: 5. Germline assignment: CDR1 SGHTA and CDR2 FQGNSA. The CDR3 runs to 16 residues. For the CDR3, the DNA is TGTGCCAGCAGCTTAGCGCTAGCTAGCGGGGGCTACGAGCAGTACTTC. It specifies CASSLALASGGYEQYF.

V and J are TRBV27 and TRBJ1-6; TRBD1 agrees at 7 bases. The CDR3 length is 16 residues. V trimming: 7 bases; J trimming: 0 bases; junction bases outside the gene matches: 6. Germline V gene sequence: CDR1 MNHEY, CDR2 SMNVEV (reference sequence). The CDR3 loop reads CASTRQGSSYNSPLHF. CDR3 nucleotide sequence: TGTGCCAGCACACGACAGGGAAGCTCCTATAATTCACCCCTCCACTTT.

The chain couples TRBV3-1 (or the pseudogene TRBV3-2) to TRBJ1-2; D is unresolved. The CDR3 is 15 amino acids. V lost 3 bases, J lost 7 bases, and 18 bases lay in between. Germline loops: CDR1 LGHDT, CDR2 YNNKEL (reference sequence). The CDR3 DNA follows: TGTGCCAGCAGCCACTCCGGGTACATTTTTCCTGGCTACACCTTC. This gives the protein CASSHSGYIFPGYTF.

The chain joins TRBV5-1 to TRBJ2-1; TRBD2 agrees at 8 bases. CDR1 and CDR2 from the germline V gene are SGHRS and YFSETQ. This CDR3 has 17 residues. Germline trimming cut 2 bases from V and 8 bases from J; bases unmatched to any gene: 15. Written as DNA, the CDR3 is TGCGCCAGCAGCTTTTCCTCTCCTGGCGGGGGGCTCGATGAGCAGTTCTTC. It specifies CASSFSSPGGGLDEQFF.

The chain uses TRBV7-2 and TRBJ2-2; 10 bases fit TRBD2. CDR3 length: 17 residues. From germline, CDR1 is SGHTA and CDR2 FQGNSA. V lost 1 base and J lost 6; bases outside the gene matches: 8. The CDR3 DNA reads as TGTGCCAGCAGCTTAGTAGCGAGCGGGGGGGCCTCCGGGGAGCTGTTTTTT. This codes for CASSLVASGGASGELFF.

The chain joins TRBV6-5 to TRBJ2-7, with 8 bases fitting TRBD1. V lost 0 bases and J lost 2; bases outside the gene matches: 3. Germline V gene sequence: CDR1 MNHEY, CDR2 SVGAGI. The CDR3 has 15 amino acids. This CDR3 is CASSYSRQGTYEQYF. The CDR3 region has the DNA TGTGCCAGCAGTTACTCGAGACAGGGGACCTACGAGCAGTACTTC.

V is TRBV18 and J is TRBJ2-5; the match to TRBD2 covers 11 bases. V lost 3 bases to trimming and J lost 3 bases; unmatched junction nucleotides: 3. The germline CDR1 and CDR2 sequences are KGHSH and LQKENI. The CDR3 consists of 15 residues. The CDR3: CASSPETSGEETQYF. For the CDR3, the DNA is TGTGCCAGCTCACCGGAGACTAGCGGGGAAGAGACCCAGTACTTC.

This clone showed up just once. The rearrangement uses TRBV5-1 and TRBJ2-2; 7 positions agree with TRBD2. This CDR3 is 15 amino acids long. After removal of 2 bases from V and 0 bases from J, the junction contained 1 base not matched to a gene. CDR1 SGHRS and CDR2 YFSETQ come from the germline V gene. Written as DNA, the CDR3 is TGCGCCAGCAGCTTTAGCGGGCCGAACACCGGGGAGCTGTTTTTT. It specifies CASSFSGPNTGELFF. The complete variable domain, with remaining parts taken from reference TRBV5-1 and TRBJ2-2, reads KAGVTQTPRYLIKTRGQQVTLSCSPISGHRSVSWYQQTPGQGLQFLFEYFSETQRNKGNFPGRFSGRQFSNSRSEMNVSTLELGDSALYLCASSFSGPNTGELFFGEGSRLTVL.

The V call is TRBV7-9, the J call TRBJ1-1, with TRBD1 identical over 7 bases. The CDR3 is 13 residues long. Germline CDR1 is SEHNR and CDR2 is FQNEAQ (reference sequence). V was pared by 5 bases and J by 1 base, with 1 base of the junction left unmatched. Here the CDR3 reads CASSGQENTEAFF. CDR3 DNA sequence: TGTGCCAGCAGCGGACAGGAGAACACTGAAGCTTTCTTT.